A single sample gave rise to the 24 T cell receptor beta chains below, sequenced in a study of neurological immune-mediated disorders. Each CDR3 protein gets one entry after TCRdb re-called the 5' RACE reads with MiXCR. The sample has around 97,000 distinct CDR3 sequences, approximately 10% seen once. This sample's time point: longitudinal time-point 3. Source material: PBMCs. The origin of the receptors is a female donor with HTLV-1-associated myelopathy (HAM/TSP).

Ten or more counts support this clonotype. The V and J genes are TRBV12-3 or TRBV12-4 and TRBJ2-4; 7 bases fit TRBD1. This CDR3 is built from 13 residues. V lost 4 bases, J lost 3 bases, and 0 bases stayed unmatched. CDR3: CASSYRGKNIQYF. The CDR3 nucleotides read TGTGCCAGCAGTTACAGGGGCAAAAACATTCAGTACTTC.

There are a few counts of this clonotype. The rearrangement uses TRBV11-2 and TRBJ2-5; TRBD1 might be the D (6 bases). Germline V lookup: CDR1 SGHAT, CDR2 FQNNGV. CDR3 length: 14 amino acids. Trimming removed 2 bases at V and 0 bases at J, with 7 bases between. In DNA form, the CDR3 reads TGTGCCAGCAGCTTACAGGGGTACCAAGAGACCCAGTACTTC. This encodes CASSLQGYQETQYF. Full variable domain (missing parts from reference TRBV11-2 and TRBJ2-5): EAGVAQSPRYKIIEKRQSVAFWCNPISGHATLYWYQQILGQGPKLLIQFQNNGVVDDSQLPKDRFSAERLKGVDSTLKIQPAKLEDSAVYLCASSLQGYQETQYFGPGTRLLVL.

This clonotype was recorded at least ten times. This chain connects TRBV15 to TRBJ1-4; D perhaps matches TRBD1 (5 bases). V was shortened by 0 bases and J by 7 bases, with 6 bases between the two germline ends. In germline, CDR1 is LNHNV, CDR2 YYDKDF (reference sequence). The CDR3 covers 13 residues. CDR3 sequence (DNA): TGTGCCACCAGCAGAGACGGGACTGAAAAACTGTTTTTT. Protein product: CATSRDGTEKLFF.

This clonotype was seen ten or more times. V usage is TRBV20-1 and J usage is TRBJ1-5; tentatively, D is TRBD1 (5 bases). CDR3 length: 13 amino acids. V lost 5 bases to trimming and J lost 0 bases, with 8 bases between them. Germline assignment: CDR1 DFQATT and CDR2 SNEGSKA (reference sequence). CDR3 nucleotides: TGCAGTGCTTGGGACCGTAGCAATCAGCCCCAGCATTTT. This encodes CSAWDRSNQPQHF.

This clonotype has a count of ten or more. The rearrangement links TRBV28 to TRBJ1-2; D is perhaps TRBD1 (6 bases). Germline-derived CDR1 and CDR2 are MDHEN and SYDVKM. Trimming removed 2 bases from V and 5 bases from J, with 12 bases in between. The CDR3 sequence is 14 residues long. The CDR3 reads CASSLSAGTYGYTF. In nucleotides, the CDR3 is TGTGCCAGCAGTTTAAGTGCCGGGACATATGGCTACACCTTC.

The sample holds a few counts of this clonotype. Here the CDR3 reads CSARDPSLGQSNQPQHF. In DNA, the CDR3 is TGCAGTGCTAGAGATCCCTCTCTGGGACAGTCGAATCAGCCCCAGCATTTT. The gene calls are TRBV20-1 and TRBJ1-5, with 7 bases identical to TRBD1. This CDR3 comprises 17 residues. The J segment lost 4 bases and the V segment lost 0 bases, leaving 12 bases of the junction unmatched. Per the germline V gene, CDR1 is DFQATT and CDR2 is SNEGSKA (reference sequence).

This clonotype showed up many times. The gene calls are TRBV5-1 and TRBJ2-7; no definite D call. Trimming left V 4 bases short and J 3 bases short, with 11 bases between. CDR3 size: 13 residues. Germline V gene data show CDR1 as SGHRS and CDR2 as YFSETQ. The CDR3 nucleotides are TGCGCCAGCAGCCACCGGCTGGACTACGAGCAGTACTTC. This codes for CASSHRLDYEQYF.

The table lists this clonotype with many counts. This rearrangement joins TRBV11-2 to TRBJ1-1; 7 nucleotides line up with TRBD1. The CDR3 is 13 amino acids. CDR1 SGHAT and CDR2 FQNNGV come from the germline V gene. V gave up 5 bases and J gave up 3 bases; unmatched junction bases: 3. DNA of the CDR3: TGTGCCAGCAGCCTACAGGGGTACACTGAAGCTTTCTTT. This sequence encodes CASSLQGYTEAFF.

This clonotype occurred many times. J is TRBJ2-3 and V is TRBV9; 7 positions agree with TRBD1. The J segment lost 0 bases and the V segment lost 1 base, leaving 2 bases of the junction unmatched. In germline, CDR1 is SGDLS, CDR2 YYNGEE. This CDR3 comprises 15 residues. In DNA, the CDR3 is TGTGCCAGCAGCGTAACAGGGGCTAGCACAGATACGCAGTATTTT. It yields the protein CASSVTGASTDTQYF.

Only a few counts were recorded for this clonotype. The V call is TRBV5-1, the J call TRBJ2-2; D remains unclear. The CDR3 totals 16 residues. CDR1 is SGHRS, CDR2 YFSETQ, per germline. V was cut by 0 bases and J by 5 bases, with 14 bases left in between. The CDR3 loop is CASSLVPGVRTGELFF. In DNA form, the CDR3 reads TGCGCCAGCAGCTTGGTTCCGGGTGTGCGGACCGGGGAGCTGTTTTTT.

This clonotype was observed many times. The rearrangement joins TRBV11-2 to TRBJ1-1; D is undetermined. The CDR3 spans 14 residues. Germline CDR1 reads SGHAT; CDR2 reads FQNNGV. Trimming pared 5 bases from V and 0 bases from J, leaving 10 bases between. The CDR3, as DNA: TGTGCCAGCAGCCCCGGGAGGATGAACACTGAAGCTTTCTTT. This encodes CASSPGRMNTEAFF.

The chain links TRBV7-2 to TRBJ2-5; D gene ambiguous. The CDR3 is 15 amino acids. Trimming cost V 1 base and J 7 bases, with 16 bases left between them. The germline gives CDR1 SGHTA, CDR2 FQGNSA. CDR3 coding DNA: TGTGCCAGCAGCTTAGGACCGCGTGCCCGGGCGACCCAGTACTTC. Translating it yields CASSLGPRARATQYF.

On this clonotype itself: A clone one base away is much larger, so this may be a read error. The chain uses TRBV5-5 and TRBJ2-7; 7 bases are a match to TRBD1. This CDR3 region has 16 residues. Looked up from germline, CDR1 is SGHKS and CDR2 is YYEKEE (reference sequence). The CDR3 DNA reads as TGTGCCAACAGCTTGGTGCAGGGGGATCCAATCTACGAGCAGTACTTC. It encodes CANSLVQGDPIYEQYF.

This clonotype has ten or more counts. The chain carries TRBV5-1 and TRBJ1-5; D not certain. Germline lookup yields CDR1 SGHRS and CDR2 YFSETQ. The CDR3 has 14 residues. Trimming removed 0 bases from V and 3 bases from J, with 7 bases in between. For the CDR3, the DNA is TGCGCCAGCAGCTTGGGGGAACTCAATCAGCCCCAGCATTTT. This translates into CASSLGELNQPQHF.

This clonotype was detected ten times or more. The CDR3 region is CASSWRQGMEETQYF. CDR3 sequence (DNA): TGCGCCAGCAGCTGGAGACAGGGAATGGAAGAGACCCAGTACTTC. This rearrangement joins TRBV5-1 to TRBJ2-5; TRBD1 matches at 7 bases. Germline V gene data show CDR1 as SGHRS and CDR2 as YFSETQ. Losses at the gene ends were 3 bases for V and 3 bases for J; bases not matched to a gene: 8. The CDR3 runs to 15 residues. The full variable domain, its missing parts supplied by reference TRBV5-1 and TRBJ2-5, is KAGVTQTPRYLIKTRGQQVTLSCSPISGHRSVSWYQQTPGQGLQFLFEYFSETQRNKGNFPGRFSGRQFSNSRSEMNVSTLELGDSALYLCASSWRQGMEETQYFGPGTRLLVL.

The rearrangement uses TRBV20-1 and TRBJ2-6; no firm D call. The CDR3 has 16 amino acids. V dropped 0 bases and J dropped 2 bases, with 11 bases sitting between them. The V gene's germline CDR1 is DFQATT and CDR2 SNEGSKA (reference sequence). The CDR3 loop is CSARDALRAGANVLTF. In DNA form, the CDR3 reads TGCAGTGCTAGAGATGCGTTACGGGCTGGGGCCAACGTCCTGACTTTC.

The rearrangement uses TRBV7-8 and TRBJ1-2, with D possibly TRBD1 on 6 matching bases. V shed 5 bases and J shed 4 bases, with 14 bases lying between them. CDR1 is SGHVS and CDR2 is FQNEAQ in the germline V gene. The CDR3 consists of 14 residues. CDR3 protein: CASSQGGFGYGYTF. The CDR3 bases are TGTGCCAGCAGCCAAGGGGGATTTGGCTATGGCTACACCTTC.

The CDR3 sequence: CASSLRQLNQPQHF. In DNA, the CDR3 is TGTGCCAGCTCACTGAGACAGCTCAATCAGCCCCAGCATTTT. The rearrangement links TRBV18 to TRBJ1-5; a weak D match, TRBD1 (5 bases). CDR1 KGHSH and CDR2 LQKENI come from the germline V gene. CDR3 size: 14 residues. V lost 4 bases and J lost 3, with 10 bases in between.

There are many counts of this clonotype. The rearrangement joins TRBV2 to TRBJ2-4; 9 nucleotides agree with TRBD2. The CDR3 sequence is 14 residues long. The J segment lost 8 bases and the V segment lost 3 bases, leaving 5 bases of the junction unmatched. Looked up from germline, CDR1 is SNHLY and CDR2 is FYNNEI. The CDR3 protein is CASSDPQRGDIQYF. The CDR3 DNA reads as TGTGCCAGCAGTGACCCCCAGCGGGGGGACATTCAGTACTTC.

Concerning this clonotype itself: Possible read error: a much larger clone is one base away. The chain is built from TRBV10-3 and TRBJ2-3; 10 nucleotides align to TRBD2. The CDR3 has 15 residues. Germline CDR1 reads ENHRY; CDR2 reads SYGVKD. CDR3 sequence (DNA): TGTGACATCAGGGTAGCGGGGGGACCCACAGATACGCAGTATTTT. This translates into CDIRVAGGPTDTQYF.

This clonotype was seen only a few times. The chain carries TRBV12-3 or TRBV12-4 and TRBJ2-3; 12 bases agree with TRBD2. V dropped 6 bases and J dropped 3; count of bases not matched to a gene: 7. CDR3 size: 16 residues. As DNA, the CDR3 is TGTGCCAGCAGCTCAGGACTAGCGGGGTTGACAGATACGCAGTATTTT. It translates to CASSSGLAGLTDTQYF.

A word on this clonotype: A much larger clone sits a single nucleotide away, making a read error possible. The CDR3 DNA reads TGCGCCAGCAGCTTGGGGCGGAGGACTAGCAGTTCCTACGAGCGGTACTTC. Residues: CASSLGRRTSSSYERYF. The rearrangement links TRBV5-1 to TRBJ2-7; 8 bases fit TRBD2. There are 17 residues in the CDR3. Looked up from germline, CDR1 is SGHRS and CDR2 is YFSETQ.

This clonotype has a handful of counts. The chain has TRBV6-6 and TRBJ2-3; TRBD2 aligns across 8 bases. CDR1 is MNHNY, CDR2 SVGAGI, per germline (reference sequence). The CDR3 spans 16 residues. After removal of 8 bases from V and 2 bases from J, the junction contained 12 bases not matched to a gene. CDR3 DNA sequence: TGTGCCAGCCTCTTACATCCGGGGGGGCCCACAGATACGCAGTATTTT. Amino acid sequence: CASLLHPGGPTDTQYF.

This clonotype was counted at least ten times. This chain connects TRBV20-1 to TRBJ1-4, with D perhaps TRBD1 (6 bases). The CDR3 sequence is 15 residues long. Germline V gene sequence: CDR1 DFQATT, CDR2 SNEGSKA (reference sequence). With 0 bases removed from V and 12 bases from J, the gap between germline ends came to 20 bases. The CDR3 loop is CSARDGGTRNRELFF. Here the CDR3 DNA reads TGCAGTGCTAGAGATGGGGGGACACGTAACCGGGAACTGTTTTTT.